These 13 T cell receptor beta chains were sequenced from one sample in a study of technical replicates of blood from a handful of donors. This table comes from immunoSEQ multiplex PCR, and its TCRdb copy is limited to in-frame clones, with some not included. There are under 100,000 clones in the sample; 80% to 90% occur only once, and 4.5% to 5.5% lies in the top ten. Input material: PBMCs. The source of these receptors is a human donor in good health. Some clones in this sample may be carry-over from other donors' samples.

The chain links TRBV13 to TRBJ1-1, with D unresolved. Germline V gene data show CDR1 as PRHDT and CDR2 as FYEKMQ (reference sequence). The CDR3 contains 12 residues. V shed 1 base and J shed 6 bases, with 6 bases lying between them. The CDR3 here is CASSLVQAEAFF. The CDR3 DNA follows: TGTGCCAGCAGCTTAGTGCAGGCTGAAGCTTTCTTT.

The CDR3 reads CASSVMTGVSGANVLTF. The CDR3 DNA reads TGTGCCAGCAGTGTCATGACAGGGGTCTCTGGGGCCAACGTCCTGACTTTC. The rearrangement uses TRBV2 and TRBJ2-6; 8 bases fit TRBD1. Trimming removed 4 bases from V and 0 bases from J; junction bases left unmatched: 5. The CDR3 extends over 17 amino acids. The germline gives CDR1 SNHLY, CDR2 FYNNEI. The complete variable domain, with remaining parts taken from reference TRBV2 and TRBJ2-6, reads EPEVTQTPSHQVTQMGQEVILRCVPISNHLYFYWYRQILGQKVEFLVSFYNNEISEKSEIFDDQFSVERPDGSNFTLKIRSTKLEDSAMYFCASSVMTGVSGANVLTFGAGSRLTVL.

The chain is built from TRBV19 and TRBJ1-6, with unresolved D. This CDR3 region has 16 residues. Per the germline V gene, CDR1 is LNHDA and CDR2 is SQIVND (reference sequence). V shed 3 bases and J shed 0 bases, with 9 bases lying between them. The CDR3 coding sequence is TGTGCCAGTAGTATTGCGGGGAGCTCCTATAATTCACCCCTCCACTTT. Translating gives CASSIAGSSYNSPLHF.

This clone appeared a few times. This chain uses TRBV7-7 with TRBJ1-1; perhaps TRBD1 as D (5 bases). Trimming pared 5 bases from V and 2 bases from J, leaving 9 bases between. Germline V CDR1 and CDR2: SSHAT, FNYEAQ (reference sequence). The CDR3 consists of 13 residues. The CDR3 nucleotides read TGTGCCAGCAGCCGCGACAGTAACACTGAAGCTTTCTTT. This sequence encodes CASSRDSNTEAFF.

V gene TRBV7-9 combines with J gene TRBJ1-1; weak D call: TRBD1 (5 bases). The CDR3 is made up of 17 amino acids. V was trimmed by 2 bases and J by 1 base, leaving 17 bases between them. CDR1 and CDR2 (germline): SEHNR, FQNEAQ (reference sequence). CDR3 sequence (DNA): TGTGCCAGCAGCTTAACGGGTCCCCAGGGTCGGAACACTGAAGCTTTCTTT. Translation gives CASSLTGPQGRNTEAFF.

V usage is TRBV7-3 and J usage is TRBJ2-1; the match to TRBD2 covers 13 bases. In germline, CDR1 is SGHTA, CDR2 FQGTGA. CDR3 length: 14 amino acids. J was trimmed by 8 bases and V by 5 bases; bases with no gene match: 3. For the CDR3, the DNA is TGTGCCAGCAGCCCTGGGACTAGCGGGGATGAGCAGTTCTTC. Protein: CASSPGTSGDEQFF.

The gene calls are TRBV30 and TRBJ1-2; 9 nucleotides line up with TRBD1. Germline CDR1 reads GTSNPN; CDR2 reads SVGIG (reference sequence). CDR3 size: 13 residues. V was clipped by 5 bases and J by 5 bases; unmatched bases: 6. The CDR3 DNA reads TGTGCCTGGGACCCGGACAGGGGATATGGCTACACCTTC. Translated: CAWDPDRGYGYTF.

The J gene is TRBJ2-7, the V gene TRBV9, with 9 bases matching TRBD1. Germline V gene data show CDR1 as SGDLS and CDR2 as YYNGEE. The CDR3 is 15 residues long. Germline trimming cut 4 bases from V and 4 bases from J; bases unmatched to any gene: 9. CDR3 protein: CASSSPDRGGYEQYF. The CDR3 nucleotides are TGTGCCAGCAGCTCTCCGGACAGGGGTGGATACGAGCAGTACTTC.

The V gene is TRBV6-5, the J gene TRBJ1-1; 7 bases align to TRBD1. Per the germline V gene, CDR1 is MNHEY and CDR2 is SVGAGI. J lost 5 bases, V lost 0 bases, and 3 bases had no gene match. The CDR3 has 14 residues. The CDR3: CASSYSQGRTEAFF. For the CDR3, the DNA is TGTGCCAGCAGTTACTCACAGGGGCGGACTGAAGCTTTCTTT.

The V call is TRBV4-2, the J call TRBJ2-3; 9 bases line up with TRBD2. This CDR3 is 17 amino acids long. With V trimmed by 1 base and J by 3 bases, 8 bases remained unmatched. Germline V gives CDR1 LGHNA, CDR2 YNFKEQ. The CDR3 sequence: CASSQGGGGVKTDTQYF. Written as DNA, the CDR3 is TGTGCCAGCAGCCAAGGTGGCGGGGGGGTCAAAACAGATACGCAGTATTTT.

The rearrangement uses TRBV10-2 and TRBJ1-5; D gene unclear. This CDR3 spans 15 amino acids. Germline CDR1 and CDR2: WSHSY and SAAADI. Trimming cost V 7 bases and J 0 bases, with 13 bases left between them. The CDR3 nucleotides read TGCGCCAGCACCAAGGGAGGGTATAGCAATCAGCCCCAGCATTTT. As protein: CASTKGGYSNQPQHF.

The chain links TRBV9 to TRBJ2-6; weak D call: TRBD2 (7 bases). The length of the CDR3 is 19 residues. Germline-derived CDR1 and CDR2 are SGDLS and YYNGEE. Trimming took off 4 bases at V and 0 bases at J, with 20 bases between the two ends. CDR3 residues: CASSPPLGGGNSGANVLTF. The CDR3 DNA reads TGTGCCAGCAGCCCCCCTTTGGGAGGGGGTAACTCTGGGGCCAACGTCCTGACTTTC.

This rearrangement joins TRBV11-1 to TRBJ1-2, with 7 bases lining up with TRBD1. Germline V CDR1 and CDR2: SGHAT, FQDESV (reference sequence). The CDR3 spans 14 residues. The ends lost 0 bases at V and 3 bases at J; junction bases unmatched: 1. The CDR3: CASSLAGTDYGYTF. The CDR3 DNA reads as TGTGCCAGCAGCTTAGCGGGGACAGACTATGGCTACACCTTC. Supplemented by reference TRBV11-1 and TRBJ1-2, the full variable domain reads EAEVAQSPRYKITEKSQAVAFWCDPISGHATLYWYRQILGQGPELLVQFQDESVVDDSQLPKDRFSAERLKGVDSTLKIQPAELGDSAMYLCASSLAGTDYGYTFGSGTRLTVV.